This is a list of T cell receptor beta chains from one sample in a study of shared clonotypes between healthy human individuals. Profiling relied on immunoSEQ multiplex PCR, and the TCRdb table lists in-frame clones only, not all of them. The sample has millions of clones; more than 80% are singletons. Sequencing input: naive CD4+ T cells sorted from blood. The receptors shown here come from a young man in good health. Both conserved end residues are part of each CDR3. The D gene is left open where the match is weak. Some rows have no size entry. The others give once, few or many, or a class for an expanded clone.

d_call: .
j_call: TRBJ1-2
clone_size: .
v_call: TRBV7-2
cdr3_nt: TGTGCCAGCAGCTCGGACGCGGTTGGCAGGCCCTTCTATGGCTACACCTTC
cdr3_aa: CASSSDAVGRPFYGYTF

d_call: .
j_call: TRBJ1-1
clone_size: .
v_call: TRBV7-2
cdr3_nt: TGTGCCAGCAGCTTAGGTCCGGGGATGAACACTGAAGCTTTCTTT
cdr3_aa: CASSLGPGMNTEAFF

d_call: .
j_call: TRBJ2-3
clone_size: .
v_call: TRBV10-3
cdr3_nt: TGTGCCATCAGGGGAAGTTTAGATACGCAGTATTTT
cdr3_aa: CAIRGSLDTQYF

d_call: .
j_call: TRBJ1-3
clone_size: once
v_call: TRBV27
cdr3_nt: TGTGCCAGCACCGACCTAGCAACTGGAAACACCATATATTTT
cdr3_aa: CASTDLATGNTIYF

d_call: TRBD1
j_call: TRBJ2-1
clone_size: .
v_call: TRBV5-1
cdr3_nt: TGCGCCAGCAGCCTGGGACAGGAAGATTTACGCTCCTACAATGAGCAGTTCTTC
cdr3_aa: CASSLGQEDLRSYNEQFF

d_call: .
j_call: TRBJ2-5
clone_size: .
v_call: TRBV5-1
cdr3_nt: TGCGCCAGCAGCTTCAACAGGGCCGGGGAGACCCAGTACTTC
cdr3_aa: CASSFNRAGETQYF

d_call: .
j_call: TRBJ2-7
clone_size: .
v_call: TRBV2
cdr3_nt: TGTGCCGGTTGGGAGGCAAGTTCGACCGAGCAGTACTTC
cdr3_aa: CAGWEASSTEQYF

d_call: .
j_call: TRBJ2-7
clone_size: .
v_call: TRBV6-1
cdr3_nt: TGTGCCAGCAGGATGAACAGTGGGAGGTACTTC
cdr3_aa: CASRMNSGRYF

d_call: .
j_call: TRBJ2-7
clone_size: .
v_call: TRBV30
cdr3_nt: TGTGCCTGGAGCCGACTATCCGAGCAGTACTTC
cdr3_aa: CAWSRLSEQYF

d_call: .
j_call: TRBJ2-3
clone_size: .
v_call: TRBV12-5
cdr3_nt: TGTGCTAGTGGTTTGGATACAGATACGCAGTATTTT
cdr3_aa: CASGLDTDTQYF

d_call: TRBD2
j_call: TRBJ2-5
clone_size: .
v_call: TRBV6-5
cdr3_nt: TGTGCCAGCAGTGCTAGCGGGGGGGCTCAAGAGACCCAGTACTTC
cdr3_aa: CASSASGGAQETQYF

d_call: TRBD1
j_call: TRBJ2-3
clone_size: .
v_call: TRBV5-1
cdr3_nt: TGCGCCAGCAGCTTGGTCCCAATTACAGGGGCATCCACAGATACGCAGTATTTT
cdr3_aa: CASSLVPITGASTDTQYF

d_call: TRBD1
j_call: TRBJ1-1
clone_size: .
v_call: TRBV4-1
cdr3_nt: TGCGCCAGCAGCCAAGAGAGCGCGGGACAGGGAGGTACTGAAGCTTTCTTT
cdr3_aa: CASSQESAGQGGTEAFF

d_call: TRBD1
j_call: TRBJ2-4
clone_size: .
v_call: TRBV6-1
cdr3_nt: TGTGCCAGCAGCCTCGGACAGGGTCGAAGTAACATTCAGTACTTC
cdr3_aa: CASSLGQGRSNIQYF

d_call: .
j_call: TRBJ1-6
clone_size: .
v_call: TRBV18
cdr3_nt: TGTGCCAGCTCACAACGGACAGCCAATTCACCCCTCCACTTT
cdr3_aa: CASSQRTANSPLHF

d_call: TRBD1
j_call: TRBJ2-5
clone_size: .
v_call: TRBV5-1
cdr3_nt: TGCGCCAGCAGTTTTAGGACAGGTGGTGGAGAGACCCAGTACTTC
cdr3_aa: CASSFRTGGGETQYF

d_call: .
j_call: TRBJ2-6
clone_size: .
v_call: TRBV19
cdr3_nt: TGTGCCAGTAGTTTGGGGGCTGGGGCCAACGTCCTGACTTTC
cdr3_aa: CASSLGAGANVLTF